The rows below give T cell receptor beta chains drawn from one sample of a study of cytomegalovirus exposure and HLA in healthy donors. The method was immunoSEQ multiplex PCR; TCRdb's version includes in-frame clones alone and lacks a portion of them. The sample shows under 130,000 clones, roughly 66% of them seen only once. Sequencing was done on a sample of PBMCs. Receptor source: a woman in her forties or fifties in good health and CMV-seronegative. Both conserved end residues are part of each CDR3. Each record gives: J gene, clone size, CDR3 length, D gene, V gene, CDR3 DNA, CDR3 protein. The D gene is left open where the match is weak. Clone size is stated in some rows and not others, as once, few, many or a class when expanded.

J: TRBJ1-4
size: NA
length: 15
D: NA
V: TRBV4-3
DNA: TGCGCCAGCAACTCCCCGGGCAGCGGTAATGAAAAACTGTTTTTT
CDR3: CASNSPGSGNEKLFF

J: TRBJ2-7
size: few
length: 14
D: TRBD1
V: TRBV10-1
DNA: TGCGCCAGCAGTACAGGGGGCAGCTCCTACGAGCAGTACTTC
CDR3: CASSTGGSSYEQYF

J: TRBJ2-7
size: NA
length: 19
D: TRBD1
V: TRBV9
DNA: TGTGCCAGCAGCGTAAGGGGCCCTGACAGGGCAAAGGGGAACTACGAGCAGTACTTC
CDR3: CASSVRGPDRAKGNYEQYF

J: TRBJ2-3
size: NA
length: 15
D: NA
V: TRBV5-1
DNA: TGCGCCAGCAGCGCAGGACAGAATAGCGCAGATACGCAGTATTTT
CDR3: CASSAGQNSADTQYF

J: TRBJ2-2
size: NA
length: 17
D: TRBD2
V: TRBV4-3
DNA: TGCGCCAGCAGCCAAGATTTTGGGAGGGACGCAACCGGGGAGCTGTTTTTT
CDR3: CASSQDFGRDATGELFF

J: TRBJ1-2
size: few
length: 15
D: NA
V: TRBV28
DNA: TGTGCCAGCGGCTCAGGGGTGGCCGTGGGCTATGGCTACACCTTC
CDR3: CASGSGVAVGYGYTF

J: TRBJ2-7
size: NA
length: 15
D: TRBD1
V: TRBV7-6
DNA: TGTGCCAGCAGTCCCGACAGGGTACATACTTACGAGCAGTACTTC
CDR3: CASSPDRVHTYEQYF

J: TRBJ1-2
size: NA
length: 15
D: TRBD1
V: TRBV13
DNA: TGTGCCAGCAGCTCCCGGGACAGGGACCACTATGGCTACACCTTC
CDR3: CASSSRDRDHYGYTF

J: TRBJ2-7
size: few
length: 14
D: NA
V: TRBV5-4
DNA: TGTGCCAGCAGCCTCGCCACGGGGAGCTACGAGCAGTACTTC
CDR3: CASSLATGSYEQYF

J: TRBJ1-1
size: NA
length: 12
D: NA
V: TRBV7-8
DNA: TGTGCCAGCAGCCACGGGAGTAGTGAAGCTTTCTTT
CDR3: CASSHGSSEAFF

J: TRBJ2-7
size: NA
length: 11
D: NA
V: TRBV2
DNA: TGTGCCACCGGGACAAACTACGAGCAGTACTTC
CDR3: CATGTNYEQYF

J: TRBJ1-2
size: NA
length: 13
D: NA
V: TRBV6-5
DNA: TGTGCCAGCAGTTACGACAGAAACTATGGCTACACCTTC
CDR3: CASSYDRNYGYTF

J: TRBJ2-2
size: NA
length: 15
D: TRBD2
V: TRBV5-6
DNA: TGTGCCAGCAGGTATGGACTAGCGGGCCCCGGGGAGCTGTTTTTT
CDR3: CASRYGLAGPGELFF

J: TRBJ1-2
size: NA
length: 16
D: TRBD1
V: TRBV6-6
DNA: TGTGCCAGCTTCAGTGTAGGGTCGGGACAGGGTTCTCGCTACACCTTC
CDR3: CASFSVGSGQGSRYTF

J: TRBJ1-3
size: once
length: 16
D: NA
V: TRBV18
DNA: TGTGCCAGCTCACCATCCCAGACTCGGTATGGAAACACCATATATTTT
CDR3: CASSPSQTRYGNTIYF

J: TRBJ2-7
size: NA
length: 16
D: TRBD2
V: TRBV27
DNA: TGTGCCAGCAGTCCAGGGACTAGCGGGACTCCCTACGAGCAGTACTTC
CDR3: CASSPGTSGTPYEQYF

J: TRBJ2-2
size: few
length: 12
D: NA
V: TRBV5-1
DNA: TGCGCCAGCAGCGGAACGGTCGGGGGGCTGTTTTTT
CDR3: CASSGTVGGLFF

J: TRBJ2-7
size: few
length: 16
D: TRBD1
V: TRBV5-4
DNA: TGTGCCAGCAGCACCTACAGGGGGCCCCAGGCCTACGAGCAGTACTTC
CDR3: CASSTYRGPQAYEQYF

J: TRBJ2-7
size: few
length: 15
D: TRBD2
V: TRBV11-2
DNA: TGTGCCAGCAGCTCAGCGGGAGGGCCGGTTTACGAGCAGTACTTC
CDR3: CASSSAGGPVYEQYF

J: TRBJ2-7
size: NA
length: 15
D: TRBD1
V: TRBV19
DNA: TGTGCCAGTAGACAGGGGACCGAATGGTCCTACGAGCAGTACTTC
CDR3: CASRQGTEWSYEQYF

J: TRBJ2-3
size: NA
length: 18
D: TRBD2
V: TRBV15
DNA: TGTGCCACCAGCAGAGCCTTGACTAGCGGACCTAGCACAGATACGCAGTATTTT
CDR3: CATSRALTSGPSTDTQYF

J: TRBJ2-2
size: NA
length: 15
D: NA
V: TRBV19
DNA: TGTGCCAGTAGTCGGGAACAGGGCTTCACCGGGGAGCTGTTTTTT
CDR3: CASSREQGFTGELFF

J: TRBJ1-2
size: NA
length: 15
D: NA
V: TRBV4-3
DNA: TGCGCCAGCAGTCCTACCCGGGGTAGTAACTATGGCTACACCTTC
CDR3: CASSPTRGSNYGYTF

J: TRBJ1-4
size: NA
length: 10
D: NA
V: TRBV6-1
DNA: TGTGCCAGCCATAATGAAAAACTGTTTTTT
CDR3: CASHNEKLFF

J: TRBJ1-2
size: NA
length: 11
D: NA
V: TRBV28
DNA: TGTGCCAGCAGCCCGGGCTATGGCTACACCTTC
CDR3: CASSPGYGYTF

J: TRBJ2-1
size: few
length: 11
D: TRBD1
V: TRBV19
DNA: TGTGCCAGTAGTAGGGACAGGGAGCAGTTCTTC
CDR3: CASSRDREQFF

J: TRBJ2-2
size: once
length: 14
D: NA
V: TRBV15
DNA: TGTGCCACCAGCAGAGTCACGGTTACCGGGGAGCTGTTTTTT
CDR3: CATSRVTVTGELFF

J: TRBJ1-2
size: NA
length: 13
D: TRBD1
V: TRBV5-5
DNA: TGTGCCAGCAGCCTAGGACAGGGCGGTGGCTACACCTTC
CDR3: CASSLGQGGGYTF

J: TRBJ2-5
size: NA
length: 15
D: TRBD2
V: TRBV7-8
DNA: TGTGCCAGCAGCCTAGTAGCGGGAGTAGCCGAGACCCAGTACTTC
CDR3: CASSLVAGVAETQYF

J: TRBJ1-6
size: NA
length: 15
D: TRBD1
V: TRBV28
DNA: TGTGCCAGCAGTACCACAGGGGTAGGTAATTCACCCCTCCACTTT
CDR3: CASSTTGVGNSPLHF